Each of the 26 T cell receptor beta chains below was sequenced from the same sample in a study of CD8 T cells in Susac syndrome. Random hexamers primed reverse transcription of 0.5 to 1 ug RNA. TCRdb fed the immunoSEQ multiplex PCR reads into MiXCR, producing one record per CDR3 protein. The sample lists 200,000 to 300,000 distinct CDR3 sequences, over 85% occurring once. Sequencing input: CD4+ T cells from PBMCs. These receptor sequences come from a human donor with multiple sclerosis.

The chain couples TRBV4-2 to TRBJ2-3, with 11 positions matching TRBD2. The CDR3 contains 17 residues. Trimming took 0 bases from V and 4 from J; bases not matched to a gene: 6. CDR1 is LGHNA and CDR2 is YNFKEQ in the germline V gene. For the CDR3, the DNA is TGTGCCAGCAGCCAAGAACTAGCGGGAGTGAGCGCAGATACGCAGTATTTT. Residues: CASSQELAGVSADTQYF.

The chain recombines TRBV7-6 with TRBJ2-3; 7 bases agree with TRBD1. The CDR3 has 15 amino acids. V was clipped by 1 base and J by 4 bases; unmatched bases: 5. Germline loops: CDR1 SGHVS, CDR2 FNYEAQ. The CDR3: CASSLGPGTADTQYF. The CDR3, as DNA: TGTGCCAGCAGCTTAGGCCCCGGGACAGCAGATACGCAGTATTTT.

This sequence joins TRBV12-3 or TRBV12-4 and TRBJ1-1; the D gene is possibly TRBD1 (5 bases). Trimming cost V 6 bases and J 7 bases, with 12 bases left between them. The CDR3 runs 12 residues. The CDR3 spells CASSPGYGEAFF. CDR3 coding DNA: TGTGCCAGCAGCCCAGGGTATGGTGAAGCTTTCTTT.

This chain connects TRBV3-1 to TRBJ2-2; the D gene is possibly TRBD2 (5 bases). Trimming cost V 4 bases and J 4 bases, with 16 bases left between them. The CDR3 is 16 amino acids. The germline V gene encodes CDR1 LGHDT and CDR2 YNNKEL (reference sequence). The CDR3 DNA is TGTGCCAGCAGCCGCTCGAGCCGGACTTCCACCGGGGAGCTGTTTTTT. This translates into CASSRSSRTSTGELFF.

CDR3 sequence: CASSLAAFTEAFF. As DNA, the CDR3 is TGCGCCAGCAGCTTGGCCGCGTTCACTGAAGCTTTCTTT. V usage is TRBV5-1 and J usage is TRBJ1-1; D is unresolved. The V gene's germline CDR1 is SGHRS and CDR2 YFSETQ. The length of the CDR3 is 13 residues. V lost 0 bases and J lost 4, with 7 bases in between.

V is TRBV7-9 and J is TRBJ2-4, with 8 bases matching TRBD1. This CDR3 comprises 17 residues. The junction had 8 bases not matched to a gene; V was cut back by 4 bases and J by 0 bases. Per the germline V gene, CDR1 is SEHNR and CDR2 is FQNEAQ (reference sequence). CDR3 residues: CASSSGQGDIAKNIQYF. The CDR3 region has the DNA TGTGCCAGCAGCTCCGGACAGGGCGATATAGCCAAAAACATTCAGTACTTC.

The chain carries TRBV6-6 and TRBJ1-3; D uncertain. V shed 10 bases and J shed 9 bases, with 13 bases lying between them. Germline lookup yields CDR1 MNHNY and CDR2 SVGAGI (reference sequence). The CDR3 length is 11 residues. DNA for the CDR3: TGTGCCACTACGGACCGAGGCACCATATATTTT. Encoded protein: CATTDRGTIYF.

CDR3 protein: CASSPIVTGYGYTF. In DNA, the CDR3 is TGTGCCAGCAGCCCTATTGTCACAGGGTATGGCTACACCTTC. This chain uses TRBV7-9 with TRBJ1-2; D is perhaps TRBD1 (6 bases). With 5 bases removed from V and 5 bases from J, the gap between germline ends came to 15 bases. This CDR3 has 14 residues. The germline gives CDR1 SEHNR, CDR2 FQNEAQ (reference sequence).

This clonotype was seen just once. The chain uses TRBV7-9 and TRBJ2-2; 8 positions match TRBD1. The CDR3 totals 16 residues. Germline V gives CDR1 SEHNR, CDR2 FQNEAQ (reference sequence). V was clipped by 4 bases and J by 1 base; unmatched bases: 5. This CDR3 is CASSSQGAQNTGELFF. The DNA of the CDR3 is TGTGCCAGCAGCTCCCAGGGGGCCCAGAACACCGGGGAGCTGTTTTTT.

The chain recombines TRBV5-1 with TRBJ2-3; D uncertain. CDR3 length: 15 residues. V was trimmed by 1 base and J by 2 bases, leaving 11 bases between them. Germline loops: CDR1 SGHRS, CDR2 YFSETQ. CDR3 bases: TGCGCCAGCAGCTTGCTTCAGGTCCCCACAGATACGCAGTATTTT. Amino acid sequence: CASSLLQVPTDTQYF.

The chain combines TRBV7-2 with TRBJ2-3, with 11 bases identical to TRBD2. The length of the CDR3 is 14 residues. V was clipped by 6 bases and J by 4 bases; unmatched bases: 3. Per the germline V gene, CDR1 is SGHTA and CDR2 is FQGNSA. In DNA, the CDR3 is TGTGCCAGCAGACTAGCGGGAGAACCAGATACGCAGTATTTT. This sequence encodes CASRLAGEPDTQYF. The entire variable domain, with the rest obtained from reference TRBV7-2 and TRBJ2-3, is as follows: GAGVSQSPSNKVTEKGKDVELRCDPISGHTALYWYRQSLGQGLEFLIYFQGNSAPDKSGLPSDRFSAERTGGSVSTLTIQRTQQEDSAVYLCASRLAGEPDTQYFGPGTRLTVL.

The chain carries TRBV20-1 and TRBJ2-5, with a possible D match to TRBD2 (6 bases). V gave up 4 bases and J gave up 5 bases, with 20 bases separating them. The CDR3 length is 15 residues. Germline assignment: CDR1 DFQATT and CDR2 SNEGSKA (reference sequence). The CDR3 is CSATLPGLPRETQYF. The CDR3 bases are TGCAGTGCTACCCTACCGGGACTGCCTCGGGAGACCCAGTACTTC.

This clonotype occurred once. The CDR3 reads CASAVDTGELFF. CDR3 nucleotide sequence: TGTGCTAGTGCCGTAGACACCGGGGAGCTGTTTTTT. This chain connects TRBV12-5 to TRBJ2-2; D is undetermined. The CDR3 contains 12 residues. Per germline, CDR1 LGHNT and CDR2 FRNRAP. Trimming pared 7 bases from V and 3 bases from J, leaving 6 bases between. Filled out from reference TRBV12-5 and TRBJ2-2, the complete variable domain reads DARVTQTPRHKVTEMGQEVTMRCQPILGHNTVFWYRQTMMQGLELLAYFRNRAPLDDSGMPKDRFSAEMPDATLATLKIQPSEPRDSAVYFCASAVDTGELFFGEGSRLTVL.

The DNA of the CDR3 is TGTGCCAGCAGTCCCCCCGAGGGGGCCTACGAGCAGTACTTC. Residues: CASSPPEGAYEQYF. The chain combines TRBV28 with TRBJ2-7, with D maybe TRBD1 (6 bases). V gave up 5 bases and J gave up 2 bases, with 13 bases separating them. Germline V lookup: CDR1 MDHEN, CDR2 SYDVKM. This CDR3 comprises 14 residues.

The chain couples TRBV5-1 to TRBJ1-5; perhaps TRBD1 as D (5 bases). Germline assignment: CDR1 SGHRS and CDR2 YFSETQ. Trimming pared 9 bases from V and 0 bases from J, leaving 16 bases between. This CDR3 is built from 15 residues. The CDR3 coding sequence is TGCGCCATCTTCCGGGGGGAGAATAGCAATCAGCCCCAGCATTTT. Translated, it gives CAIFRGENSNQPQHF. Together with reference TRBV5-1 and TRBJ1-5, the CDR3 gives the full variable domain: KAGVTQTPRYLIKTRGQQVTLSCSPISGHRSVSWYQQTPGQGLQFLFEYFSETQRNKGNFPGRFSGRQFSNSRSEMNVSTLELGDSALYLCAIFRGENSNQPQHFGDGTRLSIL.

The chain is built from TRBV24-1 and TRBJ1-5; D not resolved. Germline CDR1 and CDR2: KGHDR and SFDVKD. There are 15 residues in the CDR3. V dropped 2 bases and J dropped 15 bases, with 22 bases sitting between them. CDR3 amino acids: CATSDYTVGEELLHF. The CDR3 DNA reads TGTGCCACCAGTGATTATACCGTAGGAGAAGAGCTATTGCATTTT.

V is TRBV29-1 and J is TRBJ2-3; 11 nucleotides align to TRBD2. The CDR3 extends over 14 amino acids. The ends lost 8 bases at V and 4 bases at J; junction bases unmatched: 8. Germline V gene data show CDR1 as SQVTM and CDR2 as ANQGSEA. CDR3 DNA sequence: TGCAGCCCTGAACTAGCGGGAGAGGCAGATACGCAGTATTTT. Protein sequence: CSPELAGEADTQYF.

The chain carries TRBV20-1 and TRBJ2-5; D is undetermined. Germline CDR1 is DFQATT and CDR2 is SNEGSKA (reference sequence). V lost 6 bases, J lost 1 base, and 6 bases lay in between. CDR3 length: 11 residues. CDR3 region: CSAKGQETQYF. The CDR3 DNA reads TGCAGTGCCAAAGGCCAAGAGACCCAGTACTTC.

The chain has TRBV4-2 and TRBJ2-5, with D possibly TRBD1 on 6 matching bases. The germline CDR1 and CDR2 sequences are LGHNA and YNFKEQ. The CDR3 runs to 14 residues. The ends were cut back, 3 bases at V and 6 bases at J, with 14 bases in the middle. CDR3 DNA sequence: TGTGCCAGCAGCCACCCACAGGGATTGAAGACCCAGTACTTC. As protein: CASSHPQGLKTQYF.

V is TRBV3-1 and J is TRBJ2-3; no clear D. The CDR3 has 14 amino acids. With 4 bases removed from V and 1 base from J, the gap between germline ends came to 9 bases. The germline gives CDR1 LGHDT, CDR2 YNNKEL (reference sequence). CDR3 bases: TGTGCCAGCAGCCCCCTCGGCCGCACAGATACGCAGTATTTT. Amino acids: CASSPLGRTDTQYF.

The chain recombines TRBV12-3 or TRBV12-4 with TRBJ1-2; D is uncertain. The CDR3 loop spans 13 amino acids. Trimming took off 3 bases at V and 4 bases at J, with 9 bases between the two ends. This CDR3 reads CASSFAEGYGYTF. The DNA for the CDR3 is TGTGCCAGCAGTTTCGCAGAAGGCTATGGCTACACCTTC.

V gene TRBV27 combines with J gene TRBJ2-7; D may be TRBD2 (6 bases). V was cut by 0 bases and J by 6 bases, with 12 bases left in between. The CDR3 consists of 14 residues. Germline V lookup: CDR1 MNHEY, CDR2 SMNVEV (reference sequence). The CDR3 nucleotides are TGTGCCAGCAGTTTATCGATGGCAGCGGGCGAGCAGTACTTC. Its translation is CASSLSMAAGEQYF.

This CDR3 is CAWSVRTGLGETQYF. The CDR3 region has the DNA TGTGCCTGGAGTGTACGGACAGGACTTGGGGAGACCCAGTACTTC. J is TRBJ2-5 and V is TRBV30, with 7 bases fitting TRBD1. The V segment lost 0 bases and the J segment 5 bases; nucleotides outside the gene matches: 9. The CDR3 consists of 15 residues. In germline, CDR1 is GTSNPN, CDR2 SVGIG (reference sequence).

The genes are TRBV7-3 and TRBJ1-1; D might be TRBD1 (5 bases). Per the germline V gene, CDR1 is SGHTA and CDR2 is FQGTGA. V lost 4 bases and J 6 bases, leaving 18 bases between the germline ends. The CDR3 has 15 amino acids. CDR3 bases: TGTGCCAGCAGCTCCTCAACAGGCACGGGCGCTGAAGCTTTCTTT. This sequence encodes CASSSSTGTGAEAFF. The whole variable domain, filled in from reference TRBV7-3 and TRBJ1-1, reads GAGVSQTPSNKVTEKGKYVELRCDPISGHTALYWYRQSLGQGPEFLIYFQGTGAADDSGLPNDRFFAVRPEGSVSTLKIQRTERGDSAVYLCASSSSTGTGAEAFFGQGTRLTVV.

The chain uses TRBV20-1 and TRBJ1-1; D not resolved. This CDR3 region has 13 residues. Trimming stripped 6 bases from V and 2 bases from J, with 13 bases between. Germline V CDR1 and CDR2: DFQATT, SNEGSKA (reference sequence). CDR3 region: CSAPGPSNTEAFF. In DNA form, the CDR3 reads TGCAGTGCCCCCGGGCCTTCTAACACTGAAGCTTTCTTT.

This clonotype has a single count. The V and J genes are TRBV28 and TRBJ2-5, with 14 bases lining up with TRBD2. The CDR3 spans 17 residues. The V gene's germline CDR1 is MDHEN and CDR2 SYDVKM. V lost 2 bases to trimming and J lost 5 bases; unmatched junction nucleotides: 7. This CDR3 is CASSLRLAGGPWETQYF. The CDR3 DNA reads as TGTGCCAGCAGTTTACGACTAGCGGGAGGGCCGTGGGAGACCCAGTACTTC.